This is a list of T cell receptor beta chains from one sample in a study of T cells after yellow fever vaccination. One entry per CDR3 protein results from TCRdb running MiXCR on the 5' RACE reads. The sample shows hundreds of thousands of distinct CDR3 sequences, 19% of them seen only once. The sample was PBMCs, taken 15 days after the yellow fever booster vaccination. These receptors were taken from a man aged 25-40 years who received the YFV17D yellow fever vaccine. Both conserved end residues are part of each CDR3. The D gene is left open where the match is weak. A clone size is listed for some rows: how often the clone was seen (once, few, many), or a class if it is expanded.

TRBJ2-4 TRBV9 - - TGTGCCAGCAGCGTAGGGCTAGCGTCAAGAGGGGAAAACATTCAGTACTTC CASSVGLASRGENIQYF
TRBJ2-1 TRBV7-2 - - TGTGCCAGCAGCTTAGGAGGACCGGCTATTATGGGTGAGCAGTTCTTC CASSLGGPAIMGEQFF
TRBJ2-2 TRBV10-3 few TRBD2 TGTGCCATTCGTGCTAGCGGGAACACCGGGGAGCTGTTTTTT CAIRASGNTGELFF
TRBJ2-1 TRBV4-3 - TRBD2 TGCGCCAGCAGCCAATGGAGGGAGGGTTACAATGAGCAGTTCTTC CASSQWREGYNEQFF
TRBJ2-5 TRBV5-1 - TRBD2 TGCGCCAGCGCCAACGGGAGGGGAGAGTCAGAGACCCAGTACTTC CASANGRGESETQYF
TRBJ2-7 TRBV20-1 - TRBD2 TGCAGTGCGACGGGACTAGCGGGAAGCGGGCAGTACTTC CSATGLAGSGQYF
TRBJ2-7 TRBV20-1 few - TGCAGTGCAGACCTCGGGAGCTCCTACGAGCAGTACTTC CSADLGSSYEQYF
TRBJ2-1 TRBV12-3/TRBV12-4 - TRBD2 TGTGCCAGCAGTCCCCGCGGACTAGCGGGTAATGAGCAGTTCTTC CASSPRGLAGNEQFF
TRBJ2-5 TRBV6-2/TRBV6-3 few - TGTGCCAGCAGTCCTCCGGGACCGGCAAGGACCCAGTACTTC CASSPPGPARTQYF
TRBJ2-5 TRBV20-1 few TRBD2 TGCAGTGCTAGAGACTACAGCGGGAGAGGAGAGACCCAGTACTTC CSARDYSGRGETQYF
TRBJ2-1 TRBV15 - - TGTGCCACCAGCAGAGTGTCAGGGAACAATGAGCAGTTCTTC CATSRVSGNNEQFF
TRBJ2-1 TRBV25-1 - - TGTGCCAGCATCTATCATTACAATGAGCAGTTCTTC CASIYHYNEQFF
TRBJ2-7 TRBV7-9 - - TGTGCCAGCAGCTTAGTGCAGACAGGATCCTACGAGCAGTACTTC CASSLVQTGSYEQYF
TRBJ2-7 TRBV7-2 - - TGTGCCAGCAGACAAGGGGACGCGCAGTACTTC CASRQGDAQYF
TRBJ2-7 TRBV4-3 - - TGCGCCAGCAGCCAAGGTTGGAGCAGACAGTACGAGCAGTACTTC CASSQGWSRQYEQYF
TRBJ2-5 TRBV20-1 - - TGCAGTGCCCAGGGTGTGGAGGGACAAGAGACCCAGTACTTC CSAQGVEGQETQYF
TRBJ2-3 TRBV7-8 few TRBD2 TGTGCCAGCAGCTTAAGGACTAGCGGGAATCCAGATACGCAGTATTTT CASSLRTSGNPDTQYF
TRBJ2-5 TRBV5-1 - TRBD1 TGCGCCAGCAGCCATGGACAGGGCGAGACCCAGTACTTC CASSHGQGETQYF
TRBJ1-3 TRBV6-1 - - TGTGCCAGCAGCGGCGGACACTCCTCTGGAAACACCATATATTTT CASSGGHSSGNTIYF
TRBJ2-1 TRBV12-3/TRBV12-4 - TRBD2 TGTGCCAGCAGTTTTCCTCTTAGCGGGAGGGCTGGGGATGAGCAGTTCTTC CASSFPLSGRAGDEQFF
TRBJ1-3 TRBV27 - - TGTGCCAGCAGTTTATTAGGAGACTCTGGAAACACCATATATTTT CASSLLGDSGNTIYF
TRBJ2-7 TRBV18 few - TGTGCCAGCTCACCATCCGGGACCGAGCAGTACTTC CASSPSGTEQYF
TRBJ2-7 TRBV6-2/TRBV6-3 few - TGTGCCAGCAAACGGCAGGCCGGGCGCTACGAGCAGTACTTC CASKRQAGRYEQYF
TRBJ2-1 TRBV29-1 few TRBD2 TGCAGCGTTAGGGCTAGCGGGCGTAATGAGCAGTTCTTC CSVRASGRNEQFF
TRBJ1-1 TRBV6-1 few TRBD1 TGTGCCAGCAGTCAACAGGGGCTGGACACTGAAGCTTTCTTT CASSQQGLDTEAFF
TRBJ2-7 TRBV28 - - TGTGCCAAGCCCCACGAGCAGTACTTC CAKPHEQYF
TRBJ2-5 TRBV5-5 many TRBD1 TGTGCCAGCAGCTTTTACGACAGGGACCAAGAGACCCAGTACTTC CASSFYDRDQETQYF
TRBJ2-7 TRBV12-3/TRBV12-4 - TRBD1 TGTGCCAGCAGTCGGGCACCGGGACAGGGAGCCTACGAGCAGTACTTC CASSRAPGQGAYEQYF
TRBJ2-1 TRBV20-1 - - TGCAGTGGAGGTGTTGCGGGGACCTACAATGAGCAGTTCTTC CSGGVAGTYNEQFF
TRBJ2-1 TRBV19 - - TGTGCCAGTAGTATTAGGGGATACAATGAGCAGTTCTTC CASSIRGYNEQFF
TRBJ2-7 TRBV20-1 few - TGCAGTGCTAATACTCGGAGCAGGGGTTCCTACGAGCAGTACTTC CSANTRSRGSYEQYF
TRBJ1-1 TRBV6-2/TRBV6-3 - - TGTGCCAGCAGGCGTTTGGCAGATAACACTGAAGCTTTCTTT CASRRLADNTEAFF
TRBJ2-7 TRBV4-3 - - TGCGCCAGCAGCCAAGTCCTCGGCTCCTTCTACGAGCAGTACTTC CASSQVLGSFYEQYF
TRBJ2-3 TRBV5-1 - - TGCGCCAGCAGCGGCCCAGACACAGATACGCAGTATTTT CASSGPDTDTQYF
TRBJ2-1 TRBV7-9 - - TGTGCCAGCAGCCCCGGCGGGACAGAAAAACACAATGAGCAGTTCTTC CASSPGGTEKHNEQFF
TRBJ2-3 TRBV5-1 - - TGCGCCAGCAGCTTGGATTCCACGCAGTATTTT CASSLDSTQYF
TRBJ2-7 TRBV2 few TRBD2 TGTGGCGGGGGATCTGCCCACGAGCAGTACTTC CGGGSAHEQYF
TRBJ2-5 TRBV20-1 few - TGCAGTGCTAGGCGGTCGTATCTGGAGACCCAGTACTTC CSARRSYLETQYF
TRBJ1-1 TRBV12-3/TRBV12-4 few - TGTGCCAGCAGTTTAGCCACCTACACTGAAGCTTTCTTT CASSLATYTEAFF
TRBJ1-6 TRBV18 - - TGTGCCAGCTCACAAACTCGGGACTCCCCCCTCCACTTT CASSQTRDSPLHF
TRBJ1-6 TRBV5-4 few - TGTGCCAGCAGCGCCCGGGTAGGGGACGGGAATTCACCCCTCCACTTT CASSARVGDGNSPLHF
TRBJ2-1 TRBV6-2/TRBV6-3 - - TGTGCCAGCAGTTACGTTTTCCTAGTTGGCCAGTTCTTC CASSYVFLVGQFF
TRBJ2-7 TRBV7-2 many - TGTGCCAGCAGTTTGGTCGGGTACGAGCAGTACTTC CASSLVGYEQYF
TRBJ2-7 TRBV20-1 few - TGCAGTGCCTACGGTCAGGGGAGCTCCTACGAGCAGTACTTC CSAYGQGSSYEQYF
TRBJ2-2 TRBV23-1 - - TGCGCCAGTCGCCCCCTGGGGGGCGGTATCGGGGAGCTGTTTTTT CASRPLGGGIGELFF
TRBJ2-5 TRBV29-1 - - TGCAGCGTGAACCGCCCCGGGGAACAAGAGACCCAGTACTTC CSVNRPGEQETQYF
TRBJ2-7 TRBV28 - TRBD1 TGTGCCAGCAGAGAGAGGGGGCGCCAGGCCTACGAGCAGTACTTC CASRERGRQAYEQYF
TRBJ2-2 TRBV29-1 - - TGCAGCGTTGTCTGGACCCTTTCTTACACCGGGGAGCTGTTTTTT CSVVWTLSYTGELFF
TRBJ1-4 TRBV11-1 - - TGTGCCAGCAGCGGACCCCCCTCTTCAACTAATGAAAAACTGTTTTTT CASSGPPSSTNEKLFF